A selection of T cell receptor beta chains follows, all from one sample in a study of shared clonotypes between healthy human individuals. Generated by immunoSEQ multiplex PCR, the TCRdb table keeps only in-frame clones and is missing some. In the table there are about 700,000 clones, about 90% of which are singletons. The sequenced sample was naive CD8+ T cells sorted from blood. The origin of the receptors is a man younger than 45 in good health. Each CDR3 is given with its conserved first and last residue. Fields, in order: D gene, J gene, clone size, V gene, CDR3 DNA, CDR3 protein. A D gene is named only where the DNA matches it firmly. A clone size is listed for some rows: how often the clone was seen (once, few, many), or a class if it is expanded.

D: TRBD2
J: TRBJ2-2
size: -
V: TRBV7-9
DNA: TGTGCCAGCAGCTCTTACGAGGGACTAGCGGGAGGAGACACCGGGGAGCTGTTTTTT
CDR3: CASSSYEGLAGGDTGELFF

D: -
J: TRBJ2-3
size: -
V: TRBV4-1
DNA: TGCGCCAGCAGCCAAGAGGGTTGGACTAGCACAGATACGCAGTATTTT
CDR3: CASSQEGWTSTDTQYF

D: -
J: TRBJ2-1
size: -
V: TRBV29-1
DNA: TGCAGCGGGCTAGGGGACATAAATGAGCAGTTCTTC
CDR3: CSGLGDINEQFF

D: -
J: TRBJ2-7
size: -
V: TRBV28
DNA: TGTGCCAGCAGTCCGTTAGGTGGGGACTACGAGCAGTACTTC
CDR3: CASSPLGGDYEQYF

D: TRBD1
J: TRBJ2-1
size: -
V: TRBV5-5
DNA: TGTGCCAGCAGTTTCGCAGGGGGTTCCTACAATGAGCAGTTCTTC
CDR3: CASSFAGGSYNEQFF

D: -
J: TRBJ1-4
size: -
V: TRBV7-2
DNA: TGTGCCAGCAGTATTGATACAGGGCTCAATGAAAAACTGTTTTTT
CDR3: CASSIDTGLNEKLFF

D: -
J: TRBJ2-7
size: -
V: TRBV11-2
DNA: TGTGCCAGCAGCTTAGACCGGGCCTCCTACGAGCAGTACTTC
CDR3: CASSLDRASYEQYF

D: TRBD1
J: TRBJ2-7
size: -
V: TRBV27
DNA: TGTGCCAGCAGTTACGCGACAGGGGCCATCTACGAGCAGTACTTC
CDR3: CASSYATGAIYEQYF

D: TRBD2
J: TRBJ2-3
size: -
V: TRBV4-1
DNA: TGCGCCAGCAGCCAGACTTCTAGCGGGAGTCCAGATACGCAGTATTTT
CDR3: CASSQTSSGSPDTQYF

D: TRBD2
J: TRBJ2-2
size: -
V: TRBV27
DNA: TGTGCCAGCAGTTCAAACGGGAGGGCCGGCGGTCCGTTTTTT
CDR3: CASSSNGRAGGPFF

D: -
J: TRBJ2-1
size: -
V: TRBV7-9
DNA: TGTGCCAGCAGCACCGACAGGCATGAGCAGTTCTTC
CDR3: CASSTDRHEQFF

D: -
J: TRBJ2-7
size: -
V: TRBV19
DNA: TGTGCCAGTAGTATCGGTCCAGGAGCCTACGAGCAGTACTTC
CDR3: CASSIGPGAYEQYF

D: -
J: TRBJ1-4
size: -
V: TRBV2
DNA: TGTGCCAGCAGCGAATATCTCGACAGCTCGGGAGCAACTAATGAAAAACTGTTTTTT
CDR3: CASSEYLDSSGATNEKLFF

D: -
J: TRBJ2-7
size: -
V: TRBV27
DNA: TGTGCCAGCAGTTTATCCCTCTACTCCTACGAGCAGTACTTC
CDR3: CASSLSLYSYEQYF

D: TRBD2
J: TRBJ2-1
size: -
V: TRBV29-1
DNA: TGCAGCCCCACGGGACTAGCGGGGGGGTACAATGAGCAGTTCTTC
CDR3: CSPTGLAGGYNEQFF

D: TRBD2
J: TRBJ2-7
size: -
V: TRBV7-6
DNA: TGTGCCAGCAGCTTAGGGGCTAGCGGCACCTCCTACGAGCAGTACTTC
CDR3: CASSLGASGTSYEQYF

D: -
J: TRBJ2-6
size: -
V: TRBV11-2
DNA: TGTGCCAGCAGCTCTATACAGGGATCTCCTCTCTCTGGGGCCAACGTCCTGACTTTC
CDR3: CASSSIQGSPLSGANVLTF

D: -
J: TRBJ2-7
size: -
V: TRBV6-5
DNA: TGTGCCAGCAGAAGGCCTAGCGACGAGCAGTACTTC
CDR3: CASRRPSDEQYF

D: TRBD1
J: TRBJ2-7
size: -
V: TRBV29-1
DNA: TGCAGCGTTCTTGACAGGGGCTCCTACGAGCAGTACTTC
CDR3: CSVLDRGSYEQYF

D: -
J: TRBJ2-6
size: -
V: TRBV28
DNA: TGTGCCAGCAGTTCGTATTCTCTTACAGGGAGTGGGGCCAACGTCCTGACTTTC
CDR3: CASSSYSLTGSGANVLTF

D: -
J: TRBJ2-3
size: -
V: TRBV11-2
DNA: TGTGCCAGCAGCTTAACGGATACGCAGTATTTT
CDR3: CASSLTDTQYF

D: -
J: TRBJ2-6
size: -
V: TRBV7-8
DNA: TGTGCCAGCAGCTTATGGGCCGCCTCTGGGGCCAACGTCCTGACTTTC
CDR3: CASSLWAASGANVLTF

D: -
J: TRBJ2-7
size: -
V: TRBV7-9
DNA: TGTGCCAGCAGCTCAAAACAAGCCGGGACCCCCTACGAGCAGTACTTC
CDR3: CASSSKQAGTPYEQYF

D: TRBD1
J: TRBJ2-1
size: -
V: TRBV2
DNA: TGTGCCAGCAGTGGACAGGGGGCGGAGGGTAATGAGCAGTTCTTC
CDR3: CASSGQGAEGNEQFF

D: -
J: TRBJ1-1
size: -
V: TRBV7-4
DNA: TGTGCCAGCAGCTTACAGGGACGGACTGAAGCTTTCTTT
CDR3: CASSLQGRTEAFF

D: -
J: TRBJ1-5
size: -
V: TRBV10-3
DNA: TGTGCCATCAGTGAGTCGACCGGATACAATCAGCCCCAGCATTTT
CDR3: CAISESTGYNQPQHF

D: TRBD2
J: TRBJ2-1
size: -
V: TRBV9
DNA: TGTGCCAGCAGCCCCGCACGGGGGGGCCAGTTCTTC
CDR3: CASSPARGGQFF

D: -
J: TRBJ2-7
size: -
V: TRBV29-1
DNA: TGCAGCGTTGAACTCGGGGACCAGAGCTACGAGCAGTACTTC
CDR3: CSVELGDQSYEQYF

D: -
J: TRBJ2-1
size: -
V: TRBV27
DNA: TGTGCCAGCAGCTTCGGGGGACCGAATGAGCAGTTCTTC
CDR3: CASSFGGPNEQFF

D: -
J: TRBJ2-7
size: -
V: TRBV6-6
DNA: TGTGCCAGCAGTTACGGGACTGCTATCTCCTACGAGCAGTACTTC
CDR3: CASSYGTAISYEQYF

D: -
J: TRBJ2-5
size: -
V: TRBV6-1
DNA: TGTGCCAGCACCGAGGGCTCGTCCTTAGTGACCCAGTACTTC
CDR3: CASTEGSSLVTQYF

D: TRBD2
J: TRBJ2-1
size: -
V: TRBV4-3
DNA: TGCGCCAGCAGCCTATTCCTAGCGGGAGGGGTCTCCAATGAGCAGTTCTTC
CDR3: CASSLFLAGGVSNEQFF

D: -
J: TRBJ1-5
size: -
V: TRBV19
DNA: TGTGCCAGTACCCCCCTCGGAGGGTTTAATCAGCCCCAGCATTTT
CDR3: CASTPLGGFNQPQHF

D: TRBD1
J: TRBJ2-7
size: once
V: TRBV9
DNA: TGTGCCAGCAGCGTAGGGGACAGGGGGCCCTACGAGCAGTACTTC
CDR3: CASSVGDRGPYEQYF

D: -
J: TRBJ2-7
size: -
V: TRBV6-5
DNA: TGTGCCAGCAGTTACTCGAGCAAGACCTACGAGCAGTACTTC
CDR3: CASSYSSKTYEQYF

D: TRBD1
J: TRBJ2-7
size: -
V: TRBV7-7
DNA: TGTGCCAGCAGCTCGATCGGGGGGACAGGGGGCTACGAGCAGTACTTC
CDR3: CASSSIGGTGGYEQYF

D: TRBD1
J: TRBJ2-5
size: few
V: TRBV7-8
DNA: TGTGCCAGCAGCTGGGAACCGGACAGGGGGCTATTAGGAGAGACCCAGTACTTC
CDR3: CASSWEPDRGLLGETQYF

D: -
J: TRBJ2-7
size: -
V: TRBV27
DNA: TGTGCCAGCAGCCTAACCGGGGCGAACTACGAGCAGTACTTC
CDR3: CASSLTGANYEQYF

D: TRBD1
J: TRBJ2-7
size: -
V: TRBV5-6
DNA: TGTGCCAGCAGCCCTTCGGACAGGACCTACGAGCAGTACTTC
CDR3: CASSPSDRTYEQYF

D: -
J: TRBJ1-5
size: -
V: TRBV2
DNA: TGTGCCAGCAGTGAAGTACTGGGAACGCATCAGCCCCAGCATTTT
CDR3: CASSEVLGTHQPQHF

D: TRBD2
J: TRBJ2-7
size: -
V: TRBV5-1
DNA: TGCGCCAGCAGCTCTCGGGGGGGCTCCTACGAGCAGTACTTC
CDR3: CASSSRGGSYEQYF

D: -
J: TRBJ2-2
size: -
V: TRBV7-8
DNA: TGTGCCAGCAGCTTCCTACGGGTTTCCGGGGAGCTGTTTTTT
CDR3: CASSFLRVSGELFF

D: -
J: TRBJ2-2
size: -
V: TRBV9
DNA: TGTGCCACCGGGAGAGGCACCGGGGAGCTGTTTTTT
CDR3: CATGRGTGELFF

D: TRBD1
J: TRBJ2-7
size: few
V: TRBV28
DNA: TGTGCCCATCCCGACAGGGCGGGTGGGCTGTACTTC
CDR3: CAHPDRAGGLYF

D: -
J: TRBJ2-7
size: -
V: TRBV7-9
DNA: TGTGCCAGCAGCTTAACAGGGAATAAAATCTACGAGCAGTACTTC
CDR3: CASSLTGNKIYEQYF

D: TRBD1
J: TRBJ1-1
size: -
V: TRBV5-4
DNA: TGTGCCAGCGCGGAGACAGGGTGGACTGAAGCTTTCTTT
CDR3: CASAETGWTEAFF

D: -
J: TRBJ2-5
size: -
V: TRBV7-9
DNA: TGTGCCAGCAGCTCCATAGGGACCTCGGGCCAAGAGACCCAGTACTTC
CDR3: CASSSIGTSGQETQYF

D: TRBD1
J: TRBJ2-5
size: -
V: TRBV6-1
DNA: TGTGCCAGCGGCGGAGAAGGGACAGAGCAAGAGACCCAGTACTTC
CDR3: CASGGEGTEQETQYF

D: -
J: TRBJ2-7
size: -
V: TRBV19
DNA: TGTGCCAGTAGAAGTCTACCTAGGGACGAGCAGTACTTC
CDR3: CASRSLPRDEQYF

D: TRBD1
J: TRBJ2-7
size: -
V: TRBV5-1
DNA: TGCGCCAGCAGCTTGGTCTTGCCGGGACAGGGATTGGTCGAGCAGTACTTC
CDR3: CASSLVLPGQGLVEQYF

D: -
J: TRBJ1-4
size: -
V: TRBV13
DNA: TGTGCCAGCAGCTTACTAGGAGCGGGGCAGCTTAATGAAAAACTGTTTTTT
CDR3: CASSLLGAGQLNEKLFF

D: -
J: TRBJ2-7
size: -
V: TRBV7-2
DNA: TGTGCCAGCAGCTTATACATGAGTCCCTACGAGCAGTACTTC
CDR3: CASSLYMSPYEQYF

D: -
J: TRBJ2-5
size: -
V: TRBV11-2
DNA: TGTGCCAGCAGCTTCCACCCCAGGGTACAAGAGACCCAGTACTTC
CDR3: CASSFHPRVQETQYF

D: TRBD2
J: TRBJ2-3
size: once
V: TRBV7-2
DNA: TGTGCCAGCAGCCCTACACTAGCGGGCCCACGACGGCCAGATACGCAGTATTTT
CDR3: CASSPTLAGPRRPDTQYF